These T cell receptor beta chains were read from a single sample in a study of T cells after yellow fever vaccination. Via MiXCR, TCRdb re-called the 5' RACE reads, giving one row per CDR3 protein. The sample holds approximately 93,000 distinct CDR3 sequences, 5.8% seen once. This specimen consisted of CD8+ T cells sorted from PBMCs, obtained 10 days after the yellow fever booster vaccination. All receptors come from a man between 18 and 35 years old who received the YFV17D yellow fever vaccine. The CDR3 runs from the conserved cysteine through the conserved F or W. The size of a clone is reported for some rows only, either as once, few or many, or as a class for expanded clones.

v_call: TRBV10-2
j_call: TRBJ2-7
clone_size: many
cdr3_aa: CASTTGVSYEQYF

v_call: TRBV11-2
j_call: TRBJ2-3
clone_size: many
cdr3_aa: CASSWNRFSTTDTQYF

v_call: TRBV5-1
j_call: TRBJ2-3
clone_size: -
cdr3_aa: CASTTGANTQYF

v_call: TRBV7-2
j_call: TRBJ1-2
clone_size: many
cdr3_aa: CASSLGQYGYTF

v_call: TRBV7-9
j_call: TRBJ2-5
clone_size: few
cdr3_aa: CATGGGRETQYF

v_call: TRBV19
j_call: TRBJ1-4
clone_size: -
cdr3_aa: CASSTGTGMRKLFF

v_call: TRBV12-3/TRBV12-4
j_call: TRBJ2-7
clone_size: -
cdr3_aa: CASSIKGMGTGGSYEQYF

v_call: TRBV7-6
j_call: TRBJ2-2
clone_size: -
cdr3_aa: CASSPSGRATGELFF

v_call: TRBV20-1
j_call: TRBJ1-1
clone_size: few
cdr3_aa: CSARDRRGGGNTEAFF

v_call: TRBV7-2
j_call: TRBJ2-1
clone_size: many
cdr3_aa: CASSLYGGARDQFF

v_call: TRBV6-5
j_call: TRBJ1-1
clone_size: few
cdr3_aa: CASSETGALNTEAFF

v_call: TRBV6-5
j_call: TRBJ2-3
clone_size: -
cdr3_aa: CASSYSYLAGGRVDTQYF

v_call: TRBV7-2
j_call: TRBJ1-1
clone_size: -
cdr3_aa: CASSLLSEGWTEAFF

v_call: TRBV12-3/TRBV12-4
j_call: TRBJ1-3
clone_size: -
cdr3_aa: CASIQSSGNTIYF

v_call: TRBV27
j_call: TRBJ1-1
clone_size: -
cdr3_aa: CASSPWTVNTEAFF

v_call: TRBV6-5
j_call: TRBJ1-4
clone_size: -
cdr3_aa: CASSYLGPFTTNEKLFF

v_call: TRBV10-3
j_call: TRBJ1-6
clone_size: -
cdr3_aa: CAISEAPSPLHF

v_call: TRBV19
j_call: TRBJ2-1
clone_size: few
cdr3_aa: CASQDPYNTYNEQFF

v_call: TRBV12-3/TRBV12-4
j_call: TRBJ2-7
clone_size: few
cdr3_aa: CASSPRVGYEQYF

v_call: TRBV4-3
j_call: TRBJ1-1
clone_size: -
cdr3_aa: CASSQEGRAGEAFF

v_call: TRBV28
j_call: TRBJ2-3
clone_size: -
cdr3_aa: CATARAFLDTQYF

v_call: TRBV11-2
j_call: TRBJ1-2
clone_size: few
cdr3_aa: CASSLDGGIYGYTF

v_call: TRBV27
j_call: TRBJ1-6
clone_size: -
cdr3_aa: CASSGGSPLHF

v_call: TRBV3-1
j_call: TRBJ2-5
clone_size: few
cdr3_aa: CASSQDLNSQETQYF

v_call: TRBV4-3
j_call: TRBJ2-6
clone_size: few
cdr3_aa: CASSQGTGTSGANVLTF

v_call: TRBV7-6
j_call: TRBJ1-1
clone_size: -
cdr3_aa: CASCRAPGSTEAFF

v_call: TRBV20-1
j_call: TRBJ1-5
clone_size: few
cdr3_aa: CSALGQGINQPQHF